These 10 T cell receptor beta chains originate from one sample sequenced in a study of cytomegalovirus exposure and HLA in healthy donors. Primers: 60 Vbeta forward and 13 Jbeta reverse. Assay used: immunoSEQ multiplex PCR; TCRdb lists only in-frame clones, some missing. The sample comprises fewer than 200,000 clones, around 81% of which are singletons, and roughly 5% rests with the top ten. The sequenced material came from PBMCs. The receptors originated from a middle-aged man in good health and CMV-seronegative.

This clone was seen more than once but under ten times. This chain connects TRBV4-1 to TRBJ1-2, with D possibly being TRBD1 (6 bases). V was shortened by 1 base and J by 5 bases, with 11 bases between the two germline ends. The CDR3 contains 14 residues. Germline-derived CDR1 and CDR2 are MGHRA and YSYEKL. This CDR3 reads CASSQALQGYGYTF. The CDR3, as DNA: TGCGCCAGCAGCCAAGCTCTCCAGGGGTATGGCTACACCTTC.

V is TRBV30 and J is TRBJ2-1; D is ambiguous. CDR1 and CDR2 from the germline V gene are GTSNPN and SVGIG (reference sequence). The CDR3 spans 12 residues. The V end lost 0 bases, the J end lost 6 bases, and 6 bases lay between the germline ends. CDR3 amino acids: CAWSVPVNEQFF. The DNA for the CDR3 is TGTGCCTGGAGTGTCCCCGTCAATGAGCAGTTCTTC.

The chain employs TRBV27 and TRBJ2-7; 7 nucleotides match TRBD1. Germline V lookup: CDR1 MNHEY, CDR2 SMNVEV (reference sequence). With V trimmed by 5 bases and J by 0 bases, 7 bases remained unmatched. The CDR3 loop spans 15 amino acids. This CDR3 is CASSTAGTASYEQYF. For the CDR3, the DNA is TGTGCCAGCAGTACCGCCGGGACAGCCTCCTACGAGCAGTACTTC.

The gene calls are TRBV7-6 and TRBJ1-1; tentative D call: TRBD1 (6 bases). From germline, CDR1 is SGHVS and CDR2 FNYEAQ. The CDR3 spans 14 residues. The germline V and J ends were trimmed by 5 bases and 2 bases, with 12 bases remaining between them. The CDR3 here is CASSPRDINTEAFF. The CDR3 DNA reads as TGTGCCAGCAGCCCGAGGGACATCAACACTGAAGCTTTCTTT.

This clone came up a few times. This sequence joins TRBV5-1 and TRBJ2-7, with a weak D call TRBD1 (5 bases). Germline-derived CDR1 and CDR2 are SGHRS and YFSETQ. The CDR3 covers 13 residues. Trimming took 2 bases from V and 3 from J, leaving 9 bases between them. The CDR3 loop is CASSFRQNYEQYF. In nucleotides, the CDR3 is TGCGCCAGCAGCTTCCGACAGAACTACGAGCAGTACTTC.

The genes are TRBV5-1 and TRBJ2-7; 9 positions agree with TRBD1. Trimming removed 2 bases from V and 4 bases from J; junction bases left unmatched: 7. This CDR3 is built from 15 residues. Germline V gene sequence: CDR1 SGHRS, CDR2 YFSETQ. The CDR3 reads CASSFGGTGNYEQYF. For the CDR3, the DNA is TGCGCCAGCAGCTTTGGTGGGACAGGGAATTACGAGCAGTACTTC.

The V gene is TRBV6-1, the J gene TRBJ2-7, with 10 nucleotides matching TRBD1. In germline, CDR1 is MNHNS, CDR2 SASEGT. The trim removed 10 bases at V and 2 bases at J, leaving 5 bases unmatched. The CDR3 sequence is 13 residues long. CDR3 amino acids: CATWTGGTYEQYF. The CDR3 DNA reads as TGTGCCACCTGGACAGGGGGTACCTACGAGCAGTACTTC.

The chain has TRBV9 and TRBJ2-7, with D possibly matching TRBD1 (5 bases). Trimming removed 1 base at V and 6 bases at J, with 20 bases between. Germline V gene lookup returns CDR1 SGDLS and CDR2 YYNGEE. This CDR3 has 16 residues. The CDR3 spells CASSVQGWAGLGEQYF. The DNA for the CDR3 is TGTGCCAGCAGCGTACAGGGTTGGGCTGGCCTTGGCGAGCAGTACTTC.

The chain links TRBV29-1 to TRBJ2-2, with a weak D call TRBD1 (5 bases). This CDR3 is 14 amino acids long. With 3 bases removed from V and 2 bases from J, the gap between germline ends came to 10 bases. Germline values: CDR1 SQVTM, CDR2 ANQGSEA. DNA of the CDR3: TGCAGCGTTGACGGCCAGGGAAACACCGGGGAGCTGTTTTTT. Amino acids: CSVDGQGNTGELFF.

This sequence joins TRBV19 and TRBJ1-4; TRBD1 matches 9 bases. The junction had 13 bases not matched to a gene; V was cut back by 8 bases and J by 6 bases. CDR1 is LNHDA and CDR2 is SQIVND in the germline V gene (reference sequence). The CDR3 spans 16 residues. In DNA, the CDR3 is TGTGCCAGTTATCCGGGACAGGGATTCGGAGATGAAAAACTGTTTTTT. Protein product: CASYPGQGFGDEKLFF. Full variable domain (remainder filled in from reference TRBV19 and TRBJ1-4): DGGITQSPKYLFRKEGQNVTLSCEQNLNHDAMYWYRQDPGQGLRLIYYSQIVNDFQKGDIAEGYSVSREKKESFPLTVTSAQKNPTAFYLCASYPGQGFGDEKLFFGSGTQLSVL.